This T cell receptor beta chain was profiled in a study of T cell responses to AZD1222 COVID-19 vaccine. Sequenced by immunoSEQ multiplex PCR; TCRdb stores in-frame clones only, minus some. The data hold fewer than 200,000 clones, with roughly 88% observed a single time. Study outcomes and limitations: Spike-specific TCR depth and breadth grew after two AZD1222 doses. Mapped onto spike, vaccine-associated CD4 TCRs spanned it and were dominant at 160-218 and 743-854. In all cases, repertoires were sampled only after the peak T cell response.

V shed 6 bases, J shed 4 bases, and the junction held 7 bases outside the gene matches. CDR1 and CDR2 (germline): SQVTM, ANQGSEA. The CDR3 is made up of 15 amino acids. Comments on this clone: Its antigen remains unknown.

This receptor was identified in an adult in good health. Material: peripheral blood, obtained on day 0 of AZD1222 vaccination. This chain uses TRBV29-1 with TRBJ2-6; TRBD1 aligns across 9 bases. In DNA, the CDR3 is TGCAGCGTAGTTGGACAGGGGTCCGGGGCCAACGTCCTGACTTTC. Translated, it gives CSVVGQGSGANVLTF.